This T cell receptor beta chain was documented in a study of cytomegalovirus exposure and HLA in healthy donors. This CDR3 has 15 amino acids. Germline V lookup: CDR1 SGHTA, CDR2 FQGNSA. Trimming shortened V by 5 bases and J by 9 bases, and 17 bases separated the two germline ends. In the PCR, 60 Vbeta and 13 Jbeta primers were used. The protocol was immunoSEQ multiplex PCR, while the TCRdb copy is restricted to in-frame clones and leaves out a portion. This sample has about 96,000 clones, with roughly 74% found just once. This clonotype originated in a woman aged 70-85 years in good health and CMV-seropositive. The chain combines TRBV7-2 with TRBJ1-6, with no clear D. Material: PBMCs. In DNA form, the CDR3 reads TGTGCCAGCAGCAGGAGTGGAGGGATAAGTTCACCCCTCCACTTT. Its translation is CASSRSGGISSPLHF.